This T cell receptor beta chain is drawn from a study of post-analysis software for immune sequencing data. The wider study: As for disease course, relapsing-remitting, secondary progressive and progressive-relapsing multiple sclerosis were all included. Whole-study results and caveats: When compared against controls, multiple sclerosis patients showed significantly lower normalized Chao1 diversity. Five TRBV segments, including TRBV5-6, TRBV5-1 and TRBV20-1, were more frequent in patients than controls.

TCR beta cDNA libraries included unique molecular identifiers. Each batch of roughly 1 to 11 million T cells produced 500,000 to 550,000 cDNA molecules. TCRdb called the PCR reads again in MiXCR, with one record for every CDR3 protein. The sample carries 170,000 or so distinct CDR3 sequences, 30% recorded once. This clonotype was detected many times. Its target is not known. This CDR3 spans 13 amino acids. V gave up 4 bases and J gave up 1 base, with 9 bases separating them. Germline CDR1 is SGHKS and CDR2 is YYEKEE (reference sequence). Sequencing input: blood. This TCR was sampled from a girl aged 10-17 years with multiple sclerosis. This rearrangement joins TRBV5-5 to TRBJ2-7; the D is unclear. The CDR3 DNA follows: TGTGCCAGCAGCCCTGGGCCATCCTACGAGCAGTACTTC. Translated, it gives CASSPGPSYEQYF.